The 20 T cell receptor beta chains given below trace back to one sample, sequenced in a study of blood T cells in healthy people across ages. Using a J-beta primer mix together with a sample-barcoded 5' primer, a second PCR was run for about 6 to 12 cycles. TCRdb re-called the 5' RACE reads with MiXCR, one entry per CDR3 protein. Of around 1,000,000 distinct CDR3 sequences listed, under 40% are singletons. The sample comprised blood. These receptors all come from a man aged 18 to 30 in good health.

The chain employs TRBV20-1 and TRBJ2-3, with 12 bases that match TRBD2. The ends lost 6 bases at V and 3 bases at J; junction bases unmatched: 1. There are 13 residues in the CDR3. The germline V gene encodes CDR1 DFQATT and CDR2 SNEGSKA (reference sequence). The CDR3 here is CSAGLAGTDTQYF. CDR3 in DNA: TGCAGTGCCGGACTAGCGGGAACAGATACGCAGTATTTT.

This clonotype turned up a few times. This chain links TRBV29-1 with TRBJ2-1, with TRBD2 matching over 8 bases. The tail of the sequence fits TRBJ2-7 better, so the J call may be wrong. The CDR3 runs to 16 residues. The germline CDR1 and CDR2 sequences are SQVTM and ANQGSEA. The CDR3 sequence: CSVETPKRGNYNEQYF. CDR3 coding DNA: TGCAGCGTTGAAACTCCGAAGCGGGGGAACTACAATGAGCAGTACTTC.

This clonotype was found a few times. The chain uses TRBV20-1 and TRBJ2-3; possible D gene TRBD1, 6 bases. The CDR3 runs to 12 residues. V was cut by 5 bases and J by 3 bases, with 9 bases left in between. Germline CDR1 and CDR2: DFQATT and SNEGSKA (reference sequence). CDR3 in DNA: TGCAGTGCTCCCGGACAGACAGATACGCAGTATTTT. Translation: CSAPGQTDTQYF.

The chain is built from TRBV27 and TRBJ1-5, with unresolved D. Germline CDR1 is MNHEY and CDR2 is SMNVEV (reference sequence). The CDR3 is 12 residues long. V lost 8 bases and J 1 base, leaving 6 bases between the germline ends. The CDR3 DNA reads as TGTGCCAGCGGGGTAAGCAATCAGCCCCAGCATTTT. Residues: CASGVSNQPQHF.

There are a few counts of this clonotype. The gene calls are TRBV5-1 and TRBJ2-5; TRBD2 agrees at 7 bases. The CDR3 covers 15 residues. Germline CDR1 and CDR2: SGHRS and YFSETQ. The V segment lost 2 bases and the J segment 5 bases; nucleotides outside the gene matches: 9. CDR3: CASSLEAGPLETQYF. The CDR3 DNA sequence: TGCGCCAGCAGCTTAGAAGCGGGGCCCCTGGAGACCCAGTACTTC.

This clonotype was seen a few times. This chain uses TRBV4-1 with TRBJ1-2, with TRBD1 matching 8 bases. Unmatched junction bases numbered 2, after V lost 0 bases and J lost 2 bases. The length of the CDR3 is 15 residues. Germline V gene data show CDR1 as MGHRA and CDR2 as YSYEKL. The CDR3 DNA reads as TGCGCCAGCAGCCAAGAGGACAGGGCGAACTATGGCTACACCTTC. The encoded protein is CASSQEDRANYGYTF.

The chain recombines TRBV11-2 with TRBJ1-2; D gene ambiguous. The CDR3 spans 13 residues. V was trimmed by 5 bases and J by 3 bases, leaving 10 bases between them. Germline loops: CDR1 SGHAT, CDR2 FQNNGV. The CDR3 loop reads CASSVHLHYGYTF. The CDR3 coding sequence is TGTGCCAGCAGCGTACATCTTCACTATGGCTACACCTTC.

This clonotype has a handful of counts. CDR3 coding DNA: TGTGCCAGCAGCTTTATAGCGGGGGGGCCGAATGAGCAGTTCTTC. It specifies CASSFIAGGPNEQFF. The chain carries TRBV7-3 and TRBJ2-1; the match to TRBD2 covers 11 bases. This CDR3 region has 15 residues. Germline CDR1 is SGHTA and CDR2 is FQGTGA. V shed 3 bases and J 7 bases; nucleotides not matched to a gene: 5.

This clonotype was recorded a few times. This chain joins TRBV5-6 and TRBJ2-2; maybe TRBD1 (5 bases). In germline, CDR1 is SGHDT, CDR2 YYEEEE. The CDR3 is 13 amino acids. The germline V and J ends were trimmed by 8 bases and 1 base, with 9 bases remaining between them. This chain's CDR3 is CASLGQNTGELFF. CDR3 DNA: TGTGCCAGTCTCGGACAGAACACCGGGGAGCTGTTTTTT.

Comments on this clonotype: This may be a read error: a much more frequent sequence differs by one nucleotide. The chain links TRBV6-6 to TRBJ2-1; no clear D gene. The germline V gene has CDR1 MNHNY and CDR2 SVGAGI (reference sequence). This CDR3 region has 11 residues. V was shortened by 4 bases and J by 12 bases, with 10 bases between the two germline ends. This CDR3 reads CASSCDRLQFF. In nucleotides, the CDR3 is TGTGCCAGCAGTTGTGACCGTCTGCAGTTCTTC.

This clonotype showed up just a few times. V usage is TRBV5-1 and J usage is TRBJ2-1; D gene ambiguous. The DNA end is a closer match to TRBJ2-7, so the J assignment may be wrong. This CDR3 comprises 12 residues. Germline V gene lookup returns CDR1 SGHRS and CDR2 YFSETQ. CDR3 region: CASTSPYNEQYF. The CDR3 DNA sequence: TGCGCCAGCACCTCACCATACAATGAGCAGTACTTC.

This clonotype was counted only a few times. The V gene is TRBV6-5, the J gene TRBJ2-1; D is undetermined. Germline V gene data show CDR1 as MNHEY and CDR2 as SVGAGI. V was trimmed by 5 bases and J by 9 bases, leaving 11 bases between them. This CDR3 region has 12 residues. The CDR3 DNA follows: TGTGCCAGCAGTCCGGGTGTGGGTGAGCAGTTCTTC. Translated, it gives CASSPGVGEQFF.

The chain links TRBV27 to TRBJ2-3, with TRBD1 matching 8 bases. Germline CDR1 MNHEY, CDR2 SMNVEV (reference sequence). V lost 2 bases, J lost 6 bases, and 7 bases stayed unmatched. The CDR3 spans 15 residues. CDR3 protein: CASSLATGVYDTQYF. CDR3 DNA sequence: TGTGCCAGCAGTTTAGCGACAGGGGTCTACGATACGCAGTATTTT.

The J gene is TRBJ1-5, the V gene TRBV20-1, with 7 bases that match TRBD1. The V gene end was trimmed by 5 bases and the J gene end by 3 bases; junction bases not matched to a gene: 10. Per germline, CDR1 DFQATT and CDR2 SNEGSKA (reference sequence). The CDR3 extends over 15 amino acids. In nucleotides, the CDR3 is TGCAGTGCTGGGGACAGACCCTTCCACAATCAGCCCCAGCATTTT. Translation: CSAGDRPFHNQPQHF.

This clonotype was counted only a few times. The CDR3, as DNA: TGCGCCAGCAGCTTGGAATTGGGAGGGGACTATGGCTACACCTTC. It translates to CASSLELGGDYGYTF. The chain uses TRBV5-1 and TRBJ1-2; the D gene is possibly TRBD1 (5 bases). Trimming cost V 0 bases and J 3 bases, with 12 bases left between them. CDR1 is SGHRS and CDR2 is YFSETQ in the germline V gene. This CDR3 contains 15 residues.

This sequence joins TRBV20-1 and TRBJ1-1; D remains ambiguous. CDR1 is DFQATT, CDR2 SNEGSKA, per germline (reference sequence). The length of the CDR3 is 15 residues. Trimming pared 2 bases from V and 2 bases from J, leaving 15 bases between. The CDR3 spells CSARLTGILNTEAFF. The DNA of the CDR3 is TGCAGTGCTAGATTGACGGGGATATTAAACACTGAAGCTTTCTTT.

This clonotype was detected a few times. The gene calls are TRBV4-3 and TRBJ1-2; TRBD1 agrees at 8 bases. From germline, CDR1 is LGHNA and CDR2 YSLEER. The CDR3 has 14 amino acids. Trimming removed 5 bases from V and 7 bases from J; junction bases left unmatched: 9. The CDR3: CASSSGQGRRGYTF. The CDR3 DNA follows: TGCGCCAGCAGCTCAGGACAGGGACGACGTGGCTACACCTTC.

This clonotype was seen only a few times. The rearrangement joins TRBV10-3 to TRBJ1-5; D is perhaps TRBD1 (5 bases). The CDR3 length is 15 residues. The V end was cut by 2 bases, the J end by 3 bases, with 11 bases between. Germline CDR1 is ENHRY and CDR2 is SYGVKD. CDR3 in amino acids: CAISERGILNQPQHF. The DNA for the CDR3 is TGTGCCATCAGTGAGCGGGGGATCCTCAATCAGCCCCAGCATTTT.

V and J are TRBV5-4 and TRBJ2-4; 10 nucleotides agree with TRBD2. From germline, CDR1 is SGHNT and CDR2 YYREEE (reference sequence). The CDR3 is made up of 18 amino acids. V gave up 3 bases and J gave up 0 bases; unmatched junction bases: 9. The CDR3 bases are TGTGCCAGCAGCTGGGGGGCTAGCGGGGGAGTAGCCAAAAACATTCAGTACTTC. Its protein is CASSWGASGGVAKNIQYF. The full variable domain, in which reference TRBV5-4 and TRBJ2-4 provide the parts outside the CDR3, is ETGVTQSPTHLIKTRGQQVTLRCSSQSGHNTVSWYQQALGQGPQFIFQYYREEENGRGNFPPRFSGLQFPNYSSELNVNALELDDSALYLCASSWGASGGVAKNIQYFGAGTRLSVL.

Turning to this clonotype: A much larger clone differs by one base, so this may be a read error. DNA for the CDR3: TGCGCCAGCAGCCAAGAGCCGAACGCAGTTAATGAGCAGTACTTC. This codes for CASSQEPNAVNEQYF. The chain recombines TRBV4-1 with TRBJ2-1; D is uncertain. The J call is in doubt because the DNA end fits TRBJ2-7 better. The CDR3 length is 15 residues. Germline values: CDR1 MGHRA, CDR2 YSYEKL.